This T cell receptor beta chain was observed in a study of cytomegalovirus exposure and HLA in healthy donors. The repertoire was sequenced with immunoSEQ multiplex PCR; TCRdb's copy has only in-frame clones and lacks some. The sample consists of 110,000 or so clones, about 85% of them appearing once. Whole-study results and caveats: The study flagged roughly 160 TCR beta chains as cytomegalovirus-associated. Rare TCR sequences predominated, though certain public TCRs were found in many donors.

Concerning this clone itself: The antigen remains undetermined.

Germline V gives CDR1 GTSNPN, CDR2 SVGIG (reference sequence). The length of the CDR3 is 15 residues. J was trimmed by 2 bases and V by 0 bases; bases with no gene match: 1. The sequenced sample was PBMCs. This chain joins TRBV30 and TRBJ2-6; TRBD2 aligns across 7 bases. The source of this sequence is a woman aged 18-30 years in good health and CMV-seronegative. The CDR3 bases are TGTGCCTGGAGTGTACGGGGGGCTGGGGCCAACGTCCTGACTTTC. Its protein product is CAWSVRGAGANVLTF.